This TCR beta chain was recorded in a study of blood T cell repertoires in COVID-19. Study-level background: COVID-19 samples from acute and convalescent phases originated in the United States, Italy and Spain. In each case, the material was cDNA or gDNA derived from T cells, B-cell-depleted T cells, or PBMCs.

The CDR3 has 14 residues. Germline CDR1 reads SGHRS; CDR2 reads YFSETQ. V gave up 7 bases and J gave up 0 bases; unmatched junction bases: 5. Source study methods: Scientists estimated how many nucleated cells there were by amplifying reference gene primers. TCRdb's copy holds only in-frame clones and misses some; the assay was immunoSEQ multiplex PCR. V, J and clone size derive from that table, while D and trimming were established from the DNA sequence. Of roughly 330,000 clones listed, about 84% were seen once; the top ten hold about 1.6%. The source of this sequence is a woman in her forties or fifties with acute or convalescent COVID-19. The rearrangement joins TRBV5-1 to TRBJ2-3; 7 nucleotides align to TRBD1. Sequenced material: peripheral blood. CDR3 residues: CASRGQTSTDTQYF. CDR3 coding DNA: TGCGCCAGCCGGGGACAGACAAGCACAGATACGCAGTATTTT. Based on the CDR3 plus reference TRBV5-1 and TRBJ2-3, the full variable domain is KAGVTQTPRYLIKTRGQQVTLSCSPISGHRSVSWYQQTPGQGLQFLFEYFSETQRNKGNFPGRFSGRQFSNSRSEMNVSTLELGDSALYLCASRGQTSTDTQYFGPGTRLTVL.